This note documents a single T cell receptor beta chain sequence. Its target is not known. Mismatch with germline at one junction end may stem from a read error. The data are from a study of OX40 agonist ivuxolimab in advanced cancers. Study-level results: Also present in some nonresponders was a low level of normalized T-cell clonal expansion.

The data were produced by immunoSEQ multiplex PCR, yet TCRdb's version contains in-frame clones alone and is incomplete. Of around 80,000 clones in the sample, around 90% are singletons; the top ten hold 2.5%. This TCR was recovered from an adult with an advanced solid tumor such as melanoma, head and neck, liver or kidney cancer. The sequencing here drew on CD4+ or CD8+ T cells sorted from blood, taken in a trial of the OX40 agonist ivuxolimab.

The CDR3 protein is CASSLSDREGSNYGYTF. DNA of the CDR3: TGTGCCAGCAGCTTATCAGACAGGGAAGGTTCTAACTATGGCTACACCTTC. The chain uses TRBV27 and TRBJ1-2; 7 bases line up with TRBD1. The germline V gene encodes CDR1 MNHEY and CDR2 SMNVEV (reference sequence). This CDR3 comprises 17 residues.